A selection of T cell receptor beta chains follows, all from one sample in a study of CD8 T cells in Susac syndrome. TCRdb fed the immunoSEQ multiplex PCR reads into MiXCR, producing one record per CDR3 protein. The sample consists of under 200,000 distinct CDR3 sequences, over 85% of them appearing once. Sequenced material: CD4+ T cells from PBMCs. These receptors all come from a human donor in good health. Both conserved end residues are part of each CDR3. D genes are given only for firm matches.

v_call,j_call,d_call,cdr3_aa
TRBV3-1,TRBJ2-3,NA,CASSQVSGGTDTQYF
TRBV3-1,TRBJ2-2,NA,CASSQDRDGELFF
TRBV6-6,TRBJ1-5,NA,CASSAGHSNQPQHF
TRBV7-9,TRBJ2-3,NA,CASSVLKQRGADTQYF
TRBV20-1,TRBJ2-1,TRBD1,CSASTAAGQGDNEQFF
TRBV5-1,TRBJ1-1,NA,CASSLGEGRNTEAFF
TRBV29-1,TRBJ2-7,NA,CSVLTGYEQYF
TRBV2,TRBJ1-5,TRBD1,CASSGDRGDQPQHF
TRBV28,TRBJ2-3,TRBD2,CASTGLGPDTQYF
TRBV7-8,TRBJ2-7,NA,CASSLRVGEQYF
TRBV5-1,TRBJ2-7,NA,CASSLVGSALTYEQYF
TRBV7-9,TRBJ1-2,NA,CASSPQLSDGGYTF
TRBV7-2,TRBJ2-1,NA,CASSLRPEEQFF
TRBV3-1,TRBJ1-2,NA,CASSQGMRSTF
TRBV6-4,TRBJ2-5,NA,CASSAPPRETQYF
TRBV12-3/TRBV12-4,TRBJ2-3,NA,CASSPSRGGRLWTDTQYF
TRBV20-1,TRBJ2-1,NA,CSARGTADPGFF
TRBV6-2/TRBV6-3,TRBJ2-5,NA,CASRLQRGQETQYF
TRBV12-3/TRBV12-4,TRBJ2-3,NA,CASSLGSPGVDTQFF
TRBV20-1,TRBJ1-4,TRBD1,CSARDAGQGNEKLFF
TRBV7-9,TRBJ2-7,NA,CASSSPTGLQPYEQYF
TRBV14,TRBJ2-3,TRBD1,CASSDIGTGTDTQYF
TRBV7-6,TRBJ2-4,NA,CASSSGTKNIQYF
TRBV28,TRBJ1-2,NA,CASTRSDIIYGYTF
TRBV5-4,TRBJ1-6,NA,CASSLQGQSPLHF
TRBV20-1,TRBJ2-5,NA,CSATRTARQETQYF
TRBV5-1,TRBJ2-1,TRBD1,CASSLPGQGGNEQFF
TRBV20-1,TRBJ2-1,TRBD1,CSALRGTGMNNEQFF
TRBV4-1,TRBJ1-2,NA,CASSQLGTYYGYTF
TRBV7-6,TRBJ2-3,NA,CASSLRVSTDTQYF
TRBV4-1,TRBJ1-1,TRBD1,CASSRPGGANTEAFF
TRBV20-1,TRBJ2-3,NA,CTAPLQGTDTQYF
TRBV11-2,TRBJ2-7,TRBD1,CASSLVPGTVYEQYF
TRBV24-1,TRBJ1-2,NA,CATSDTKPPYGYTF
TRBV19,TRBJ2-2,NA,CASSSDGWTGELFF
TRBV7-2,TRBJ2-2,NA,CASSRYNPGELFF
TRBV20-1,TRBJ2-5,TRBD2,CSALPGLPQETQYF
TRBV29-1,TRBJ2-2,NA,CSVASSKGGELFF
TRBV7-2,TRBJ2-3,NA,CASSLDASTDTQYF
TRBV28,TRBJ2-2,TRBD1,CASRPGQGAGGELFF
TRBV2,TRBJ2-2,NA,CASRDSSLRTGELFF
TRBV2,TRBJ2-7,NA,CASSARDEKYF
TRBV4-1,TRBJ2-1,NA,CASSPREGVYNEQFF
TRBV7-9,TRBJ1-5,TRBD1,CASSRDRENQPQHF
TRBV3-1,TRBJ1-6,NA,CASSQMRGNSPLHF
TRBV12-3/TRBV12-4,TRBJ2-1,NA,CASSPQLEQFF
TRBV12-3/TRBV12-4,TRBJ2-2,TRBD1,CASFLRQGDGTGELFF
TRBV7-3,TRBJ1-1,TRBD1,CASSSDRVLNTEAFF
TRBV9,TRBJ2-1,TRBD1,CASSVGMDRVDEQFF
TRBV20-1,TRBJ2-1,NA,CSAREYNEQFF